This T cell receptor beta chain was documented in a study of OX40 agonist ivuxolimab in advanced cancers. About the study: Six ivuxolimab dose levels, 0.01 to 10 mg/kg, were given intravenously every 2 weeks. Regarding the study as a whole: Expanded peripheral T-cell antigen specificity went undetermined.

Sequenced by immunoSEQ multiplex PCR; TCRdb stores in-frame clones only, minus some. The sample records tens of thousands of clones, 75% to 90% being singletons. With respect to this clone: Its antigen is not known.

This CDR3 comprises 15 residues. Germline V gene data show CDR1 as SEHNR and CDR2 as FQNEAQ (reference sequence). Trimming removed 4 bases from V and 7 bases from J; junction bases left unmatched: 10. Exclusion applied to patients with autoimmune disease history or systemic immunosuppression. Baseline was the first blood sampling point, followed by cycle 4 day 1 and cycle 7 day 1. The V gene is TRBV7-9, the J gene TRBJ2-1; 7 nucleotides line up with TRBD2. The sample in question was CD4+ or CD8+ T cells sorted from blood, obtained in a trial of the OX40 agonist ivuxolimab. The origin of this receptor is an adult with an advanced solid tumor such as melanoma, head and neck, liver or kidney cancer. The CDR3 DNA follows: TGTGCCAGCAGCTCCGAAAGGACTAGAGGGAATGAGCAGTTCTTC. Its translation: CASSSERTRGNEQFF.